The 12 T cell receptor beta chains below come from one sample, sequenced in a study of PD-L1 blockade in urothelial cancer. Clones were sequenced by immunoSEQ multiplex PCR, and TCRdb holds only the in-frame ones, with some missing. This table holds tens of thousands of clones, 87% found once. The starting material was PBMCs, obtained around atezolizumab (anti-PD-L1) treatment. The receptors were gathered from a woman between 70 and 85 years old with urothelial cancer.

The CDR3 sequence is CASSEGGLAGVQYF. CDR3 nucleotides: TGTGCCAGCAGTGAGGGGGGACTAGCGGGGGTCCAGTATTTT. V usage is TRBV2 and J usage is TRBJ2-3; 14 bases agree with TRBD2. This CDR3 comprises 14 residues. CDR1 SNHLY and CDR2 FYNNEI come from the germline V gene. V shed 3 bases, J shed 12 bases, and the junction held 5 bases outside the gene matches.

The gene calls are TRBV6-1 and TRBJ2-3; perhaps TRBD1 as D (5 bases). V was shortened by 5 bases and J by 1 base, with 13 bases between the two germline ends. The CDR3 has 15 amino acids. CDR1 MNHNS and CDR2 SASEGT come from the germline V gene. The CDR3 nucleotides are TGTGCCAGCAGTCCGACAGTCCCGGGCACAGATACGCAGTATTTT. Amino acid sequence: CASSPTVPGTDTQYF.

This clone was observed a handful of times. V gene TRBV18 combines with J gene TRBJ2-1, with 8 bases matching TRBD2. CDR3 length equals 16 residues. Trimming at V came to 3 bases and at J to 4 bases, leaving 8 bases not matched to a gene. In germline, CDR1 is KGHSH, CDR2 LQKENI. The CDR3 protein is CASSPGRELVYNEQFF. CDR3 nucleotides: TGTGCCAGCTCACCCGGGAGGGAACTCGTGTACAATGAGCAGTTCTTC.

This rearrangement joins TRBV10-3 to TRBJ2-7; D is unclear. The V end lost 2 bases, the J end lost 5 bases, and 10 bases lay between the germline ends. Germline V gene sequence: CDR1 ENHRY, CDR2 SYGVKD. CDR3 length equals 13 residues. The CDR3 DNA reads as TGTGCCATCAGTGAGAGTAACAGTGACGAGCAGTACTTC. It translates to CAISESNSDEQYF.

The chain employs TRBV5-1 and TRBJ2-3, with D unresolved. CDR1 and CDR2 from the germline V gene are SGHRS and YFSETQ. Trimming cost V 5 bases and J 2 bases, with 9 bases left between them. The CDR3 has 13 residues. The CDR3 is CASRAPVTDTQYF. CDR3 bases: TGCGCCAGCAGAGCCCCCGTCACAGATACGCAGTATTTT. Combining the CDR3 with reference TRBV5-1 and TRBJ2-3 gives the whole variable domain KAGVTQTPRYLIKTRGQQVTLSCSPISGHRSVSWYQQTPGQGLQFLFEYFSETQRNKGNFPGRFSGRQFSNSRSEMNVSTLELGDSALYLCASRAPVTDTQYFGPGTRLTVL.

By its share, this clone is medium-sized. The J gene is TRBJ2-7, the V gene TRBV5-6, with 8 bases that match TRBD1. Per the germline V gene, CDR1 is SGHDT and CDR2 is YYEEEE. The CDR3 covers 18 residues. With 7 bases clipped from V and 2 bases from J, the junction kept 20 bases outside the gene matches. CDR3 protein: CASSSGTDRGKNPYEQYF. CDR3 in DNA: TGTGCCAGCTCCTCAGGGACAGACAGGGGTAAGAATCCCTACGAGCAGTACTTC.

The chain uses TRBV5-4 and TRBJ2-1; the match to TRBD2 covers 9 bases. With V trimmed by 2 bases and J by 5 bases, 2 bases remained unmatched. The germline V gene encodes CDR1 SGHNT and CDR2 YYREEE (reference sequence). There are 14 residues in the CDR3. The CDR3 region has the DNA TGTGCCAGCAGCTTAGGACTAGCGAACAATGAGCAGTTCTTC. Amino acids: CASSLGLANNEQFF.

V gene TRBV7-9 combines with J gene TRBJ1-1; a weak D match, TRBD1 (5 bases). CDR3 size: 13 residues. Between the trimmed V and J ends, which lost 0 bases and 8 bases, there was a span of 10 bases. Germline V CDR1 and CDR2: SEHNR, FQNEAQ (reference sequence). CDR3 sequence: CASSLAGLSEAFF. CDR3 DNA sequence: TGTGCCAGCAGCTTAGCGGGACTGTCAGAAGCTTTCTTT.

In this sample, this clone turned up once. The chain recombines TRBV5-1 with TRBJ1-2; unclear D gene. The CDR3 is 14 residues long. CDR1 and CDR2 from the germline V gene are SGHRS and YFSETQ. The V end lost 1 base, the J end lost 8 bases, and 15 bases lay between the germline ends. CDR3 loop: CASSLLGGPGGYTF. The DNA of the CDR3 is TGCGCCAGCAGCTTGTTGGGCGGCCCGGGAGGCTACACCTTC.

This rearrangement joins TRBV10-1 to TRBJ2-2; D may be TRBD1 (6 bases). The CDR3 length is 14 residues. Trimming stripped 6 bases from V and 5 bases from J, with 13 bases between. Germline V gene data show CDR1 as WNHNN and CDR2 as SYGVQD (reference sequence). CDR3 protein: CASSGTPGTGELFF. The CDR3 region has the DNA TGCGCCAGCAGCGGGACACCCGGAACCGGGGAGCTGTTTTTT.

This clone was recorded once. J is TRBJ2-3 and V is TRBV18, with 10 bases lining up with TRBD2. Trimming took 0 bases from V and 3 from J; bases not matched to a gene: 3. The CDR3 extends over 16 amino acids. The germline V gene has CDR1 KGHSH and CDR2 LQKENI. DNA of the CDR3: TGTGCCAGCTCACCACCATCTAGCGGGGGAACAGATACGCAGTATTTT. It is translated as CASSPPSSGGTDTQYF.

As to this clone: This sample also contains other DNA sequences that code for the same CDR3. This chain uses TRBV2 with TRBJ2-2; TRBD2 matches 8 bases. The CDR3 has 14 amino acids. The germline V gene encodes CDR1 SNHLY and CDR2 FYNNEI. Trimming removed 6 bases from V and 2 bases from J; junction bases left unmatched: 2. The CDR3 protein is CASSREGNTGELFF. CDR3 nucleotides: TGTGCCAGCAGCCGGGAGGGAAACACCGGGGAGCTGTTTTTT.